The clone carrying this TCR beta chain was detected many times. Its antigen is undetermined. TCRdb re-analysed the 5' RACE reads in MiXCR, keeping a single row per CDR3 protein. This sample carries approximately 60,000 distinct CDR3 sequences, 3.5% to 5% of them seen once, and the ten largest clones take 2.6%. V gave up 6 bases and J gave up 0 bases; unmatched junction bases: 4. CDR1 and CDR2 (germline): ENHRY, SYGVKD. CDR3 length: 16 amino acids. This record comes from a study of neurological immune-mediated disorders. Findings of the study overall: A possible signature was seen in one related-CDR3 cluster, into which phylogenetic grouping placed the repertoires of 18 of 34 multiple sclerosis patients. Because no CDR3 amino acid sequences were shared across subjects by expanded clones, private repertoires were suggested in all groups.

This TCR was sampled from a man aged 45-60 years with multiple sclerosis. The sample consisted of PBMCs. The chain is built from TRBV10-3 and TRBJ2-2; TRBD1 agrees at 10 bases. The CDR3 sequence is CAIRGTGVSNTGELFF. CDR3 bases: TGTGCCATCAGAGGGACAGGGGTTTCGAACACCGGGGAGCTGTTTTTT.